This T cell receptor (beta chain) was found in a study of shared clonotypes between healthy human individuals. Germline V gene sequence: CDR1 SQVTM, CDR2 ANQGSEA. Trimming pared 0 bases from V and 10 bases from J, leaving 10 bases between. The CDR3 extends over 12 amino acids. Naive-designated CD8 cells lacked CD45RO, were positively enriched for CCR7, and omitted terminally differentiated effector memory CD45RA+ cells. Method: immunoSEQ multiplex PCR; TCRdb's copy keeps in-frame clones and lacks some. The sample includes around 1.9 million clones, just over 90% of them seen just once. Specimen: naive CD8+ T cells from PBMCs. J is TRBJ2-1 and V is TRBV29-1; D unclear. This receptor was obtained from a man aged 18 to 35 in good health. Some clones in this sample may be carry-over from other donors' samples. The DNA for the CDR3 is TGCAGCGTTGAAGATTCCGAACCGGAGCAGTTCTTC. It is translated as CSVEDSEPEQFF.